Reported below is one TCR beta chain. Its specificity is not known. CDR1 and CDR2 from the germline V gene are SGHDT and YYEEEE. The V end was cut by 4 bases, the J end by 2 bases, with 10 bases between. The CDR3 contains 13 residues. TCRdb called the reads again in MiXCR, with one record for every CDR3 protein. The sample lists 570,000 or so distinct CDR3 sequences, roughly 43% occurring once. The sample originates from a study of T cell repertoires in cytomegalovirus infection. Study summary: Peptides in the study included HLA-C-restricted and HLA-B-restricted CMV epitopes. Indications came from public TCR beta signatures; they pointed to CMV infection and to a matching HLA type. Study-wide results and caveats: Identification of carriers of CMV plus the relevant HLA was achieved through cumulative public TCR beta family frequency. CMV-specific HLA-C-restricted TCR beta clonotypes dominated the ex vivo response.

This material consisted of cultured PBMCs, taken from culture after CMV antigen stimulation. The chain recombines TRBV5-6 with TRBJ2-7, with D hard to call. The clonotype originates from a human donor in good health (CMV status not recorded). Some clones in this sample may be carry-over from other donors' samples. The CDR3 loop reads CASSHDGPYEQYF. CDR3 DNA: TGTGCCAGCAGCCACGACGGACCCTACGAGCAGTACTTC.